Included here is one TCR beta chain sequence, with context. Antigen specificity is unknown. This CDR3 spans 15 amino acids. The V gene's germline CDR1 is LNHDA and CDR2 SQIVND (reference sequence). The V and J ends lost 3 bases and 2 bases respectively, with 12 bases between them. The sample belongs to a study of shared clonotypes between healthy human individuals. Study-wide findings and caveats: In several donors, around 5% of naive CD4 clonotypes appeared in common.

Deep was the level used in running the assay. The protocol was immunoSEQ multiplex PCR, while the TCRdb copy is restricted to in-frame clones and leaves out a portion. The sample has a few million clones, approximately 90% seen once; the top ten hold more than 0.12%. Sequencing was performed on naive CD4+ T cells sorted from blood. Subset meaning: CD45RA+ positively selected. The chain couples TRBV19 to TRBJ2-3, with a tentative D call TRBD2 (6 bases). This receptor was identified in a man younger than 30 in good health. CDR3 bases: TGTGCCAGTAGTATTGTAGCGGACCCCACAGATACGCAGTATTTT. This codes for CASSIVADPTDTQYF.